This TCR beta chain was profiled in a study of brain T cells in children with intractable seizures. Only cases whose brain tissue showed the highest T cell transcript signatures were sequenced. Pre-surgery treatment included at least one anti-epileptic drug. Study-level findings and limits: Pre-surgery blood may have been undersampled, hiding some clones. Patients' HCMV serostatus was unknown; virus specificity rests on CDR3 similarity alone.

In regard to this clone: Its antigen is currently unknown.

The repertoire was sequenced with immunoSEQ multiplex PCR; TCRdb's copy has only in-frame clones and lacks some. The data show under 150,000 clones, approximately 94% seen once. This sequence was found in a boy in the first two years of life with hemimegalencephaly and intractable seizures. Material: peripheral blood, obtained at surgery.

CDR3 residues: CASSVLTNTGELFF. The CDR3 nucleotides are TGTGCCAGCAGCGTCCTTACGAACACCGGGGAGCTGTTTTTT. V usage is TRBV9 and J usage is TRBJ2-2, with unresolved D. This CDR3 contains 14 residues. With 2 bases removed from V and 0 bases from J, the gap between germline ends came to 5 bases. Germline CDR1 and CDR2: SGDLS and YYNGEE.